The 12 T cell receptor beta chains listed next were all sequenced from one sample in a study of blood T cell repertoires in COVID-19. Sequenced by immunoSEQ multiplex PCR; TCRdb stores in-frame clones only, minus some. The sample lists fewer than 55,000 clones, approximately 85% occurring once. What was sequenced was peripheral blood. The receptor set was obtained from a man in his fifties or sixties with active COVID-19.

In the case of this clone: Other DNA sequences from this sample encode an identical CDR3 as well. The V gene is TRBV7-8, the J gene TRBJ1-1; possibly TRBD1 for D (5 bases). From germline, CDR1 is SGHVS and CDR2 FQNEAQ. CDR3 length equals 13 residues. With 3 bases removed from V and 3 bases from J, the gap between germline ends came to 8 bases. The CDR3 reads CASSLGGDTEAFF. CDR3 nucleotides: TGTGCCAGCAGCTTGGGGGGAGACACTGAAGCTTTCTTT.

The J gene is TRBJ2-7, the V gene TRBV5-1; 10 nucleotides match TRBD2. The CDR3 is 13 amino acids. In germline, CDR1 is SGHRS, CDR2 YFSETQ. The DNA of the CDR3 is TGCGCCAGCAGCTTGGAGGGTAGCGGGAGGAAGGTCGTC. It codes for CASSLEGSGRKVV.

The V call is TRBV6-5, the J call TRBJ2-5, with 11 bases matching TRBD1. Germline-derived CDR1 and CDR2 are MNHEY and SVGAGI. The trim removed 4 bases at V and 4 bases at J, leaving 5 bases unmatched. The CDR3 length is 15 residues. CDR3: CASSSLGTGGETQYF. The CDR3 bases are TGTGCCAGCAGTTCCCTCGGGACAGGGGGAGAGACCCAGTACTTC.

This rearrangement joins TRBV7-9 to TRBJ1-2; TRBD1 might be the D (5 bases). There are 16 residues in the CDR3. V lost 1 base, J lost 2 bases, and 14 bases lay in between. Germline V lookup: CDR1 SEHNR, CDR2 FQNEAQ (reference sequence). The CDR3 loop is CASSLVTGPPNYGYTF. The CDR3 DNA follows: TGTGCCAGCAGCTTAGTAACAGGCCCCCCGAACTATGGCTACACCTTC.

The rearrangement uses TRBV10-2 and TRBJ2-7, with 8 bases identical to TRBD2. The CDR3 loop spans 17 amino acids. Trimming removed 8 bases from V and 0 bases from J; junction bases left unmatched: 15. CDR1 and CDR2 (germline): WSHSY, SAAADI. The CDR3 DNA reads as TGCGCCAGCTGTCTACGGACTAGCTATGGGACCTCCTACGAGCAGTACGTC. It encodes CASCLRTSYGTSYEQYV.

V and J are TRBV7-8 and TRBJ1-6; 7 bases are shared with TRBD1. The CDR3 totals 15 residues. J was trimmed by 11 bases and V by 3 bases; bases with no gene match: 10. Per germline, CDR1 SGHVS and CDR2 FQNEAQ. As DNA, the CDR3 is TGTGCCAGCAGCTTTGAAACCCGACAGGGAGCACCCCTCCACTTT. Protein: CASSFETRQGAPLHF.

The genes are TRBV10-3 and TRBJ1-1; no reliable D call. The germline V gene has CDR1 ENHRY and CDR2 SYGVKD. The CDR3 totals 14 residues. V gave up 6 bases and J gave up 0 bases, with 11 bases separating them. CDR3 in DNA: TGTGCCATCAGGATCGACACTGTGAACACTGAAGCTTTCTTT. This encodes CAIRIDTVNTEAFF.

The chain couples TRBV3-1 (or the pseudogene TRBV3-2) to TRBJ2-2, with 11 bases aligning to TRBD2. V dropped 4 bases and J dropped 2; count of bases not matched to a gene: 6. The CDR3 spans 17 residues. Germline V gene data show CDR1 as LGHDT and CDR2 as YNNKEL (reference sequence). The CDR3 spells CASSRVAGGINTGELFF. CDR3 DNA: TGTGCCAGCAGCCGGGTAGCGGGGGGGATAAACACCGGGGAGCTGTTTTTT.

The chain links TRBV5-4 to TRBJ2-1; TRBD2 aligns across 15 bases. The V gene's germline CDR1 is SGHNT and CDR2 YYREEE (reference sequence). Trimming removed 7 bases from V and 8 bases from J; junction bases left unmatched: 10. This CDR3 spans 16 amino acids. CDR3 sequence (DNA): TGTGCCAGCCGTCCGAAAGGACTAGCGGGAGGGGATGAGCAGTTCTTC. This gives the protein CASRPKGLAGGDEQFF.

The rearrangement links TRBV11-2 to TRBJ2-6; D ambiguous. Germline-derived CDR1 and CDR2 are SGHAT and FQNNGV. This CDR3 has 16 amino acids. The V and J ends lost 1 base and 5 bases respectively, with 12 bases between them. This CDR3 is CASSLAAKTRANVLTF. The CDR3 DNA reads as TGTGCCAGCAGCTTAGCCGCCAAGACACGGGCCAACGTCCTGACTTTC.

This chain uses TRBV3-1 (or the pseudogene TRBV3-2) with TRBJ2-1; 8 bases are shared with TRBD2. CDR3 length: 16 amino acids. Germline V CDR1 and CDR2: LGHDT, YNNKEL (reference sequence). After removal of 6 bases from V and 8 bases from J, the junction contained 15 bases not matched to a gene. CDR3 in amino acids: CASRQTATSGTYEQFF. In DNA, the CDR3 is TGTGCCAGCAGGCAAACGGCCACTAGCGGTACATATGAGCAGTTCTTC.

This rearrangement joins TRBV20-1 to TRBJ1-4, with 7 nucleotides matching TRBD1. With V trimmed by 3 bases and J by 5 bases, 3 bases remained unmatched. CDR1 DFQATT and CDR2 SNEGSKA come from the germline V gene (reference sequence). The CDR3 totals 13 residues. CDR3 DNA sequence: TGCAGTGCTAGTGTACAGGGGAATGAAAAACTGTTTTTT. Protein sequence: CSASVQGNEKLFF.